This TCR beta chain comes out of a study of blood T cell repertoires in COVID-19. In the study overall: Acute and convalescent COVID-19 samples came from the United States, Italy and Spain. PBMCs, B-cell-depleted T cells, or T cells provided the cDNA or gDNA that made up the material.

Unmatched junction bases numbered 7, after V lost 6 bases and J lost 10 bases. CDR1 and CDR2 from the germline V gene are KGHSH and LQKENI. The length of the CDR3 is 13 residues. Per the study methods: Researchers report that nucleated cell counts were estimated from reference gene primer amplification. Sequencing used immunoSEQ multiplex PCR; TCRdb keeps in-frame clones, though not all of them. V and J calls and clone size follow that table, whereas D and trimming were derived from the DNA. The table lists over 250,000 clones, approximately 83% of them singletons, with approximately 9.9% in the top ten.

The chain employs TRBV18 and TRBJ1-4, with 8 positions matching TRBD1. Sample: peripheral blood. This clonotype originated in a woman in her 70s with acute or convalescent COVID-19. The CDR3 DNA sequence: TGTGCCAGCTCCCGAGGACAGGGTGGAAAACTGTTTTTT. Translation gives CASSRGQGGKLFF. Based on the CDR3 plus reference TRBV18 and TRBJ1-4, the full variable domain is NAGVMQNPRHLVRRRGQEARLRCSPMKGHSHVYWYRQLPEEGLKFMVYLQKENIIDESGMPKERFSAEFPKEGPSILRIQQVVRGDSAAYFCASSRGQGGKLFFGSGTQLSVL.